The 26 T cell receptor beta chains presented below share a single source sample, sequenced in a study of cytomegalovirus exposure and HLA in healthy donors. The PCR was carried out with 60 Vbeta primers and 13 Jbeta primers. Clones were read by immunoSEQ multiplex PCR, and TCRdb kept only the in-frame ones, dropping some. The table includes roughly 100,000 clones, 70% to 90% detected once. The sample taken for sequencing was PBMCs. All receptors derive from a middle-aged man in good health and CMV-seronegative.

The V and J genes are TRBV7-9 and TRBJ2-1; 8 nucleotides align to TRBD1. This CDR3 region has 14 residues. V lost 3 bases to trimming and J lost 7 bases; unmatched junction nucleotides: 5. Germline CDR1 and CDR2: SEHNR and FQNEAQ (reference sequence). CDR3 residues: CASSFLTGANEQFF. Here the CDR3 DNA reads TGTGCCAGCAGCTTCTTGACAGGGGCGAATGAGCAGTTCTTC.

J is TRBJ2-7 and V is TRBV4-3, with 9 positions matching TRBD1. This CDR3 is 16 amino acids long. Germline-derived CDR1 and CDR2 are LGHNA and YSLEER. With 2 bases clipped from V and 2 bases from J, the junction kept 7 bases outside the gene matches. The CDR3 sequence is CASSQSGTGKTYEQYF. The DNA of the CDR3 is TGCGCCAGCAGCCAATCCGGGACAGGGAAAACCTACGAGCAGTACTTC.

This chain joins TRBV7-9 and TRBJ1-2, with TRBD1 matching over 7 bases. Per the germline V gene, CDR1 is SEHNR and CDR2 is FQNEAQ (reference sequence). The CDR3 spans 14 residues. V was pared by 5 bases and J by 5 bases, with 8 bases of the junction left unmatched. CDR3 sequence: CASSPRQGGYGYTF. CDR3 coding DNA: TGTGCCAGCAGCCCTCGGCAGGGGGGATATGGCTACACCTTC.

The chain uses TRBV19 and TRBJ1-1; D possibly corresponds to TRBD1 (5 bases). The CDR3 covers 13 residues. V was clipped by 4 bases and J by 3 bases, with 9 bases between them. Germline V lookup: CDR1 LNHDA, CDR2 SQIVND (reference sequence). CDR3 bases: TGTGCCAGTAGTACTGACAGAGACACTGAAGCTTTCTTT. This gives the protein CASSTDRDTEAFF.

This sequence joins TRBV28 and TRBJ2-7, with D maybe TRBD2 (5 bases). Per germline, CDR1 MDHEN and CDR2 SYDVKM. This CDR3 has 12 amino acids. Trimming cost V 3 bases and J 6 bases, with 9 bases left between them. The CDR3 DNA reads TGTGCCAGCAGTTTTAGAGGGTCCGAGCAGTACTTC. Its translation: CASSFRGSEQYF.

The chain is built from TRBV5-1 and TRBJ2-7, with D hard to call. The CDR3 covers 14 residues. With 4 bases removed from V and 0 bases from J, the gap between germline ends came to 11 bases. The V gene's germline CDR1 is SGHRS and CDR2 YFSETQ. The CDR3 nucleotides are TGCGCCAGCAGCCCAACGGTGGTCTCCTACGAGCAGTACTTC. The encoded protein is CASSPTVVSYEQYF.

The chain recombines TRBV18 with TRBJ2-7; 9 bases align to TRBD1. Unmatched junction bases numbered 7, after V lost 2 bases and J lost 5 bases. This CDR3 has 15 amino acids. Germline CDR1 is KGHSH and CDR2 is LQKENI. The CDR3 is CASSPSATGGHEQYF. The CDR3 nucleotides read TGTGCCAGCTCACCATCCGCGACAGGGGGGCACGAGCAGTACTTC.

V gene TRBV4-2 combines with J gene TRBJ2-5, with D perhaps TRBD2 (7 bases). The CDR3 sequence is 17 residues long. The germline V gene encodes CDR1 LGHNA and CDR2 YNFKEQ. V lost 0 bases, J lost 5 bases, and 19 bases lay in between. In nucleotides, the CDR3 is TGTGCCAGCAGCCAAGATCTCATTCGGGGGGCGGGGGAGACCCAGTACTTC. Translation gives CASSQDLIRGAGETQYF.

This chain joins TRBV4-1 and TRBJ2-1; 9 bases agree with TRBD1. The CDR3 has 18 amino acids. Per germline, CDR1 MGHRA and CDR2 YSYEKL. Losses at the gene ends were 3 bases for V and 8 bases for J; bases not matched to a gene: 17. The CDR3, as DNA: TGCGCCAGCAGCCACCCACGCACCAACAGGGGGCGACGGGATGAGCAGTTCTTC. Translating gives CASSHPRTNRGRRDEQFF.

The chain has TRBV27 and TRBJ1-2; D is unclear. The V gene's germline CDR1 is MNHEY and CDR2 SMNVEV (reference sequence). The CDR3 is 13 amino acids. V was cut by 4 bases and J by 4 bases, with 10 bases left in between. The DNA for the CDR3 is TGTGCCAGCAGTTACAACAGCATCTATGGCTACACCTTC. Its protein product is CASSYNSIYGYTF.

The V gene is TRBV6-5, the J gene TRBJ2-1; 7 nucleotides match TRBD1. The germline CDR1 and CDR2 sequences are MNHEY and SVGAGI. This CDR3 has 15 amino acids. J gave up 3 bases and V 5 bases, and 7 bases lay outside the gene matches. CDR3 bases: TGTGCCAGCAGTACCGGGACAGTGCTCTACAATGAGCAGTTCTTC. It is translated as CASSTGTVLYNEQFF.

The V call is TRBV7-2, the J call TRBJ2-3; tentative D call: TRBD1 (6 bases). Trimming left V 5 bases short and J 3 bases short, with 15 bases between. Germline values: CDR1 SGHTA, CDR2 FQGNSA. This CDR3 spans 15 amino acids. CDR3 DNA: TGTGCCAGCAGCCCTGCCGGCAGGGGAACAGATACGCAGTATTTT. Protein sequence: CASSPAGRGTDTQYF.

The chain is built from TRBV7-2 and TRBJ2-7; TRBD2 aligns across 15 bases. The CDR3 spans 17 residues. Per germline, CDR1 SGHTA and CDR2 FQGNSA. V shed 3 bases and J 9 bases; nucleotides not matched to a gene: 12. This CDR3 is CASSLTGTSGGLSGQYF. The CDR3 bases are TGTGCCAGCAGCTTGACCGGGACTAGCGGGGGGCTCTCTGGGCAGTACTTC.

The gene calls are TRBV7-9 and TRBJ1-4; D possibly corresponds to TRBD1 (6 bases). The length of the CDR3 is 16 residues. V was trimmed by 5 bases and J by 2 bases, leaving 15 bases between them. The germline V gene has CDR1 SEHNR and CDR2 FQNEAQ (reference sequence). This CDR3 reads CASSDTTGWTNEKLFF. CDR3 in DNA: TGTGCCAGCAGCGACACGACAGGTTGGACTAATGAAAAACTGTTTTTT.

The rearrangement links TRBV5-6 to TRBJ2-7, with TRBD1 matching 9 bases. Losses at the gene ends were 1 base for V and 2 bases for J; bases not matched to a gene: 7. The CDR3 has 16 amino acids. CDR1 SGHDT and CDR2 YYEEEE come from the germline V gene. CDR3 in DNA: TGTGCCAGCAGCTTGTATCGACGGACAGGGGCCTACGAGCAGTACTTC. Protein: CASSLYRRTGAYEQYF.

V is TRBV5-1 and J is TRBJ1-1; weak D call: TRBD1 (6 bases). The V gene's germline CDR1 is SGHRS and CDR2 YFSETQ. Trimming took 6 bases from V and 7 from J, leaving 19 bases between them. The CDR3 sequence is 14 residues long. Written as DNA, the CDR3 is TGCGCCAGCACCAGCAGTTTGATGACAGGTGAAGCTTTCTTT. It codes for CASTSSLMTGEAFF.

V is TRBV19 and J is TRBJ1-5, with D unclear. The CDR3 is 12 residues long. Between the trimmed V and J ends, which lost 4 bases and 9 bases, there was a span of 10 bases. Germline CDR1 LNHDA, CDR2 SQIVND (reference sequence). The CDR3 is CASSNPRGPQHF. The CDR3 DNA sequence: TGTGCCAGTAGTAACCCCCGAGGGCCCCAGCATTTT.

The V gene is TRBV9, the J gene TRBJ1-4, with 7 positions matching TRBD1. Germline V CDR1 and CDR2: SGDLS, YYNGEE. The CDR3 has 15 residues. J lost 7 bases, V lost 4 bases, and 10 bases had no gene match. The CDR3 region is CASSLRDRGGEKLFF. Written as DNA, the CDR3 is TGTGCCAGCAGCCTCCGGGACAGAGGGGGTGAAAAACTGTTTTTT. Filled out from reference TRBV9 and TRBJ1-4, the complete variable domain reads DSGVTQTPKHLITATGQRVTLRCSPRSGDLSVYWYQQSLDQGLQFLIQYYNGEERAKGNILERFSAQQFPDLHSELNLSSLELGDSALYFCASSLRDRGGEKLFFGSGTQLSVL.

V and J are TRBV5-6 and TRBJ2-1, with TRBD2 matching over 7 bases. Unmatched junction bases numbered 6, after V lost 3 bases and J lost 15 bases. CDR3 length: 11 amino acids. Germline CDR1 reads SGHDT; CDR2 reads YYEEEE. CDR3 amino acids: CASSSGRGVFF. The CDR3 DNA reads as TGTGCCAGCAGCTCGGGCCGGGGGGTGTTCTTC.

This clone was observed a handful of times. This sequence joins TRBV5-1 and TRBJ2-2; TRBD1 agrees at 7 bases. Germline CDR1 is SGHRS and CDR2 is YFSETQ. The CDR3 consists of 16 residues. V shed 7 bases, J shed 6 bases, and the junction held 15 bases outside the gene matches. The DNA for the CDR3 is TGCGCCAGCTTGGGGGCGCCAGGCCAGGGGGCCGGGGAGCTGTTTTTT. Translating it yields CASLGAPGQGAGELFF.

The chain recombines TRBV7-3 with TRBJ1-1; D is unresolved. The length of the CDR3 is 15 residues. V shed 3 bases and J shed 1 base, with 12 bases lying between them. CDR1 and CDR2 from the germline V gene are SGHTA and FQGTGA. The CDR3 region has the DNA TGTGCCAGCAGCTTGGGCGTGGGTTCGAACACTGAAGCTTTCTTT. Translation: CASSLGVGSNTEAFF.

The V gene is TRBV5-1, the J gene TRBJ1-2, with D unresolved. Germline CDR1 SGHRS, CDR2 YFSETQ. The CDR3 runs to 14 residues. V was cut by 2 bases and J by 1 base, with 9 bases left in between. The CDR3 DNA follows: TGCGCCAGCAGCTTCAACAGTATTAACTATGGCTACACCTTC. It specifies CASSFNSINYGYTF.

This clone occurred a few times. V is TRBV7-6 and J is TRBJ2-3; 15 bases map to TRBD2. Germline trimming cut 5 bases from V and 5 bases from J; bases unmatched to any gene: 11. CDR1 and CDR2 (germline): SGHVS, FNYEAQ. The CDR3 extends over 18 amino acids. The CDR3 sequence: CASSPPGLAGGDGDTQYF. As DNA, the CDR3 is TGTGCCAGCAGCCCCCCGGGACTAGCGGGGGGTGATGGAGATACGCAGTATTTT.

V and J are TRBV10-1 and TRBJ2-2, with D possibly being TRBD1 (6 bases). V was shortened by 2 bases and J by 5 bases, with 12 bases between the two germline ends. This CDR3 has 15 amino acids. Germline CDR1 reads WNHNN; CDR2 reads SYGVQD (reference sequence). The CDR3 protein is CASSEPWTETGELFF. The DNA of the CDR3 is TGCGCCAGCAGTGAGCCATGGACAGAGACCGGGGAGCTGTTTTTT.

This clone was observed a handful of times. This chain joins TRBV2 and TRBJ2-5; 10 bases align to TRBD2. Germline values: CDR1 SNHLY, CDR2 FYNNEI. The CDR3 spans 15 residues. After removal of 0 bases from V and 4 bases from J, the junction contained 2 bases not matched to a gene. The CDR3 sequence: CASSEARLAGETQYF. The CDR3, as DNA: TGTGCCAGCAGTGAAGCGAGACTAGCGGGAGAGACCCAGTACTTC.

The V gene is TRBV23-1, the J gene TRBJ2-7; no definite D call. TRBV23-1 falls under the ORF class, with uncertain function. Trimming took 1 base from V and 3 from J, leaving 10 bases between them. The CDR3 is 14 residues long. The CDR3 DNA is TGCGCCAGCAGTCAATTGTGGCTAGACTACGAGCAGTACTTC. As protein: CASSQLWLDYEQYF.